This T cell receptor beta chain originates from a study of regulatory T cells in long-lasting Graves disease. Many counts were recorded for this clonotype. Its antigen is unknown. With iRepertoire HTBI primers and Arm-PCR of CDR3 regions, TCR beta libraries were built. TCRdb reprocessed the multiplex PCR reads via MiXCR and lists one record per CDR3 protein. The sample holds over 350,000 distinct CDR3 sequences; about 14% are singletons and the top ten take approximately 15%. Study findings and constraints: Persistent disease preferred TRBV28, TRBJ1-2 and TRBJ2-5; new disease, TRBV20-1 and TRBJ2-1.

Trimming took 2 bases from V and 8 from J; bases not matched to a gene: 5. The CDR3 is 13 amino acids. Time point specified: newly diagnosed GD, antithyroid drugs for less than 3 months. TCR sequences were obtained from RNA taken from PBMCs. These data are also associated with another study on T cells in Graves' hyperthyroidism and ophthalmopathy. That report adds: The diagnoses drew upon clinical symptoms, serum thyroxine and TRAb, thyroid ultrasound and orbital computed tomography.

The J gene is TRBJ1-2, the V gene TRBV12-3 or TRBV12-4; 7 bases are shared with TRBD1. This clonotype was sampled from a woman between 45 and 65 years old with Graves disease. This specimen was peripheral blood mononuclear cells (PBMCs), taken at new diagnosis, from a patient treated with antithyroid drugs. CDR3 sequence reads: CASSLTTGPGYTF. As DNA, the CDR3 is TGTGCCAGCAGTTTAACGACAGGGCCCGGCTACACCTTC.